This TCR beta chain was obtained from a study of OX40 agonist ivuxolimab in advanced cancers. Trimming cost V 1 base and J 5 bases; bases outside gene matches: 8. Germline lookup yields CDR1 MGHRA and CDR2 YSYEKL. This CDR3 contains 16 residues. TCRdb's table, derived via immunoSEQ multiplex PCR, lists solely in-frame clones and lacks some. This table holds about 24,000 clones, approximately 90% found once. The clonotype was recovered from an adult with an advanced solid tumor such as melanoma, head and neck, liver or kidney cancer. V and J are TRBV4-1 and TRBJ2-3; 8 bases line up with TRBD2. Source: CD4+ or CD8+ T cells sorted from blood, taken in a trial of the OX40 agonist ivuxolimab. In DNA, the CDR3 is TGCGCCAGCAGCCAAGCGTTCAGCGGGAGTGGAGATACGCAGTATTTT. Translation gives CASSQAFSGSGDTQYF.